This paragraph covers one T cell receptor (beta chain) sequence. This sample is drawn from a study of blood T cell repertoires in COVID-19. Overall study context: Samples came from the United States, Italy and Spain, spanning acute and convalescent COVID-19.

The germline CDR1 and CDR2 sequences are GTSNPN and SVGIG (reference sequence). V lost 3 bases and J lost 0, with 8 bases in between. The CDR3 extends over 13 amino acids. In the original processing: Counts of nucleated cells, estimated from reference gene primer amplification, were obtained. TCRdb's table, derived via immunoSEQ multiplex PCR, lists solely in-frame clones and lacks some. V, J and clone size were drawn from that table, and D and trimming were deduced from the DNA. The repertoire holds more than 95,000 clones, with about 85% as singletons. The receptor was isolated from a man older than 75 with active or convalescent COVID-19. Sequences were obtained from peripheral blood. The V call is TRBV30, the J call TRBJ1-1; D unresolved. CDR3 nucleotide sequence: TGTGCCTGGAGAAGCAAAATGAACACTGAAGCTTTCTTT. It is translated as CAWRSKMNTEAFF.